The 14 T cell receptor beta chains below all came from one sample that was sequenced in a study of blood T cell repertoires in COVID-19. The repertoire was sequenced with immunoSEQ multiplex PCR; TCRdb's copy has only in-frame clones and lacks some. Found here are roughly 100,000 clones, approximately 86% of them singletons; the top ten hold under 2%. The sample taken for sequencing was peripheral blood. Receptor source: a man at least 80 years old with acute or convalescent COVID-19.

This chain links TRBV6-6 with TRBJ2-1; TRBD2 matches 7 bases. V dropped 0 bases and J dropped 4; count of bases not matched to a gene: 3. Germline V gene sequence: CDR1 MNHNY, CDR2 SVGAGI (reference sequence). This CDR3 comprises 15 residues. The CDR3 DNA follows: TGTGCCAGCAGTTACTCTCTAGCGGCTTACAATGAGCAGTTCTTC. Protein sequence: CASSYSLAAYNEQFF.

This chain joins TRBV18 and TRBJ2-3; 8 bases align to TRBD2. CDR3 length: 13 amino acids. The junction had 5 bases not matched to a gene; V was cut back by 3 bases and J by 9 bases. Looked up from germline, CDR1 is KGHSH and CDR2 is LQKENI. The CDR3 is CASSPGTSGTQYF. The CDR3 DNA sequence: TGTGCCAGCTCACCCGGCACTAGCGGAACGCAGTATTTT.

CDR3 sequence reads: CASSLDQGSYNEQFF. CDR3 DNA sequence: TGCGCCAGCAGCTTGGACCAGGGCTCCTACAATGAGCAGTTCTTC. V and J are TRBV5-1 and TRBJ2-1; weak D call: TRBD1 (5 bases). This CDR3 has 15 amino acids. Trimming took 0 bases from V and 0 from J, leaving 7 bases between them. Germline lookup yields CDR1 SGHRS and CDR2 YFSETQ.

This chain uses TRBV29-1 with TRBJ2-1; D is ambiguous. The ends were cut back, 6 bases at V and 0 bases at J, with 18 bases in the middle. CDR1 is SQVTM, CDR2 ANQGSEA, per germline. The CDR3 length is 16 residues. The CDR3 coding sequence is TGCAGCGTGCCCCTCCCTGGGCCAAGCTCCTACAATGAGCAGTTCTTC. Its protein product is CSVPLPGPSSYNEQFF.

Here the CDR3 reads CASKFSGRKDNEQFF. The CDR3 nucleotides read TGTGCCAGCAAATTTAGCGGGAGAAAGGACAATGAGCAGTTCTTC. This chain connects TRBV27 to TRBJ2-1; 9 nucleotides line up with TRBD2. CDR3 length equals 15 residues. Germline V lookup: CDR1 MNHEY, CDR2 SMNVEV (reference sequence). Losses at the gene ends were 7 bases for V and 5 bases for J; bases not matched to a gene: 9.

This clone was observed a single time. The V call is TRBV3-1 (or the pseudogene TRBV3-2), the J call TRBJ2-1; D uncertain. CDR3 length: 15 residues. With 4 bases removed from V and 3 bases from J, the gap between germline ends came to 13 bases. Germline V lookup: CDR1 LGHDT, CDR2 YNNKEL (reference sequence). The CDR3 sequence is CASSLRVGLYNEQFF. CDR3 nucleotide sequence: TGTGCCAGCAGCCTCCGGGTAGGTCTCTACAATGAGCAGTTCTTC.

This clone was detected only once. The chain has TRBV6-5 and TRBJ2-7, with 7 bases lining up with TRBD1. V shed 7 bases and J 9 bases; nucleotides not matched to a gene: 6. The CDR3 runs 11 residues. Germline V gene sequence: CDR1 MNHEY, CDR2 SVGAGI. The CDR3 sequence: CASKQGKGQYF. In nucleotides, the CDR3 is TGTGCCAGCAAACAGGGGAAAGGGCAGTACTTC.

The chain is built from TRBV11-1 and TRBJ2-5, with 10 bases identical to TRBD1. Trimming cost V 1 base and J 2 bases; bases outside gene matches: 4. Germline lookup yields CDR1 SGHAT and CDR2 FQDESV (reference sequence). This CDR3 is built from 16 residues. The CDR3 here is CASSLVRGQGQETQYF. CDR3 bases: TGTGCCAGCAGCTTAGTCCGGGGACAGGGGCAAGAGACCCAGTACTTC.

This sequence joins TRBV3-1 (or the pseudogene TRBV3-2) and TRBJ2-4; 8 nucleotides align to TRBD1. This CDR3 comprises 15 residues. CDR1 LGHDT and CDR2 YNNKEL come from the germline V gene (reference sequence). V lost 2 bases to trimming and J lost 7 bases; unmatched junction nucleotides: 7. The CDR3 DNA sequence: TGTGCCAGCAGCCAATCTACAGGGGGAAGGAACATTCAGTACTTC. Its translation: CASSQSTGGRNIQYF.

This clone was counted a single time. The V call is TRBV6-2 or TRBV6-3, the J call TRBJ2-1; D not certain. This CDR3 is 13 amino acids long. Germline assignment: CDR1 MNHEY and CDR2 SVGEGT. V lost 0 bases to trimming and J lost 8 bases, with 8 bases between them. The CDR3 is CASSYSEVYEQFF. The CDR3 nucleotides read TGTGCCAGCAGTTACTCCGAGGTCTATGAGCAGTTCTTC.

The chain recombines TRBV5-1 with TRBJ1-6; TRBD1 agrees at 9 bases. Germline V gene lookup returns CDR1 SGHRS and CDR2 YFSETQ. J gave up 7 bases and V 5 bases, and 7 bases lay outside the gene matches. There are 15 residues in the CDR3. The CDR3 loop reads CASRTGGQGNSPLHF. The CDR3 nucleotides read TGCGCCAGCAGAACCGGTGGACAGGGGAATTCACCCCTCCACTTT.

This sequence joins TRBV6-2 or TRBV6-3 and TRBJ2-5; D ambiguous. Germline V gene lookup returns CDR1 MNHEY and CDR2 SVGEGT. Trimming stripped 6 bases from V and 4 bases from J, with 9 bases between. The CDR3 covers 12 residues. The CDR3 protein is CASSSSGETQYF. CDR3 bases: TGTGCCAGCAGCTCATCGGGAGAGACCCAGTACTTC.

This clone was detected once. This chain connects TRBV9 to TRBJ1-6; 7 positions match TRBD1. The V gene's germline CDR1 is SGDLS and CDR2 YYNGEE. The ends lost 0 bases at V and 8 bases at J; junction bases unmatched: 2. The CDR3 runs 14 residues. The CDR3 DNA follows: TGTGCCAGCAGCGTAGGAGGGGGCGATTCACCCCTCCACTTT. Translation gives CASSVGGGDSPLHF.

This chain joins TRBV5-1 and TRBJ1-5; 8 nucleotides match TRBD1. From germline, CDR1 is SGHRS and CDR2 YFSETQ. V lost 4 bases, J lost 5 bases, and 5 bases stayed unmatched. CDR3 size: 14 residues. CDR3 in amino acids: CASSIGQGDQPQHF. The CDR3 nucleotides are TGCGCCAGCAGCATCGGACAGGGCGATCAGCCCCAGCATTTT.